This T cell receptor beta chain was retrieved from a study of blood T cell repertoires in COVID-19. Study-wide background: Whether acute or convalescent, the COVID-19 samples came from the United States, Italy and Spain. Sources were T cells, B-cell-depleted T cells, or PBMCs; the material itself was cDNA or gDNA.

J was trimmed by 0 bases and V by 1 base; bases with no gene match: 2. Looked up from germline, CDR1 is KGHSH and CDR2 is LQKENI. The CDR3 loop spans 16 amino acids. As handled by the study authors: From reference gene primer amplification, estimates of nucleated cell counts were derived. Clones were sequenced by immunoSEQ multiplex PCR, and TCRdb holds only the in-frame ones, with some missing. V, J and clone size are those of that table, while D and trimming were read from the DNA. The sample shows tens of thousands of clones, under 70% of them seen only once. The chain is built from TRBV18 and TRBJ2-3; TRBD2 agrees at 9 bases. Sequencing was carried out using peripheral blood. The receptor was derived from a woman in her 70s with acute or convalescent COVID-19. As DNA, the CDR3 is TGTGCCAGCTCACCACGGCTAGCGGGGAGCACAGATACGCAGTATTTT. Its translation is CASSPRLAGSTDTQYF.